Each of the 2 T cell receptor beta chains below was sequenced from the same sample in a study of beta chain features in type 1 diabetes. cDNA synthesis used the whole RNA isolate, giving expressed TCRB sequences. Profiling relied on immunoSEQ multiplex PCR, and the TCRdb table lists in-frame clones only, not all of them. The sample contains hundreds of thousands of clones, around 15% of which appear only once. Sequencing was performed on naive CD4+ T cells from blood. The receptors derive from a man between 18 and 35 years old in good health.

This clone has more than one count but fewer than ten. In DNA form, the CDR3 reads TGTGCCAGCACCCCTCGCGGAACCTCCTACAATGAGCAGTTCTTC. Its translation is CASTPRGTSYNEQFF. The rearrangement links TRBV7-9 to TRBJ2-1, with D uncertain. V was pared by 7 bases and J by 0 bases, with 13 bases between. The V gene's germline CDR1 is SEHNR and CDR2 FQNEAQ (reference sequence). The CDR3 is 15 residues long. The whole variable domain, remainder taken from reference TRBV7-9 and TRBJ2-1, is DTGVSQNPRHKITKRGQNVTFRCDPISEHNRLYWYRQTLGQGPEFLTYFQNEAQLEKSRLLSDRFSAERPKGSFSTLEIQRTEQGDSAMYLCASTPRGTSYNEQFFGPGTRLTVL.

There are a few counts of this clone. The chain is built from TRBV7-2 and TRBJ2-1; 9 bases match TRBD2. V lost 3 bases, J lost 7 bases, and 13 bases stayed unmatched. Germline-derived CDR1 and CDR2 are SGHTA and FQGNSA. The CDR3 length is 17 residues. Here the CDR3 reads CASSFSGSAGGSNEQFF. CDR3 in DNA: TGTGCCAGCAGCTTTTCCGGATCAGCGGGGGGTTCGAATGAGCAGTTCTTC.